This T cell receptor (beta chain) stems from a study of read filtering for tumor transcriptome and immune sequencing. This clonotype turned up a few times. At the time of active disease, bone marrow was collected from every patient. From around 0.4 ug of RNA, a library with molecular barcoded alpha/delta and beta/gamma adaptors was made. In TCRdb, the reads were re-called with MiXCR into one record per CDR3 protein. Of over 50,000 distinct CDR3 sequences in the sample, 15% to 25% were seen once. The material sequenced was a population of CD138-negative cells sorted from bone marrow. The sequence came from a donor aged 40 or over with multiple myeloma.

The CDR3 region is CASSEGGQNTEAFF. CDR3 bases: TGTGCCAGCAGTGAAGGCGGCCAGAACACTGAAGCTTTCTTT. V usage is TRBV2 and J usage is TRBJ1-1; D gene uncertain. Trimming removed 1 base at V and 1 base at J, with 7 bases between. The CDR3 runs 14 residues. Germline V gene sequence: CDR1 SNHLY, CDR2 FYNNEI. The whole variable domain, remainder taken from reference TRBV2 and TRBJ1-1, is EPEVTQTPSHQVTQMGQEVILRCVPISNHLYFYWYRQILGQKVEFLVSFYNNEISEKSEIFDDQFSVERPDGSNFTLKIRSTKLEDSAMYFCASSEGGQNTEAFFGQGTRLTVV.